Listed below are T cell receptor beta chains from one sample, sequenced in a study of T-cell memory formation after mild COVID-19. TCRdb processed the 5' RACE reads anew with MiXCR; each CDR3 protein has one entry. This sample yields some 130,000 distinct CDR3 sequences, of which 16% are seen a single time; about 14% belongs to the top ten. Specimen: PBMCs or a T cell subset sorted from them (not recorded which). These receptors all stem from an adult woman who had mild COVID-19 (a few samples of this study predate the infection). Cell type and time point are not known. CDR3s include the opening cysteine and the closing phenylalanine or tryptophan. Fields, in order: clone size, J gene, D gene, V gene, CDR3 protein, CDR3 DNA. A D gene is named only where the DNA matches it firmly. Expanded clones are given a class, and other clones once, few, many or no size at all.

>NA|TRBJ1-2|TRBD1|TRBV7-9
CASSPGRGLGTGSYTF
TGTGCCAGCAGCCCCGGGCGGGGTTTGGGGACAGGGAGCTACACCTTC
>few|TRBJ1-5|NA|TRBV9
CASSVDQGGQPQHF
TGTGCCAGCAGCGTAGATCAAGGCGGTCAGCCCCAGCATTTT
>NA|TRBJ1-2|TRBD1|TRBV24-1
CATARTGTHGYTF
TGTGCCACCGCGAGGACAGGGACTCATGGCTACACCTTC
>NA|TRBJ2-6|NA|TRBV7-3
CASSLTGRSGANVLTF
TGTGCCAGCAGCTTAACAGGGCGCTCTGGGGCCAACGTCCTGACTTTC
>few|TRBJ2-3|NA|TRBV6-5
CASRPGRTSTDTQYF
TGTGCCAGCAGACCCGGAAGGACTAGCACAGATACGCAGTATTTT
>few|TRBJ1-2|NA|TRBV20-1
CSARDQEGYGYTF
TGCAGTGCTAGAGACCAGGAGGGCTATGGCTACACCTTC
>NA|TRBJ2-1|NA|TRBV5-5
CASSLRHTYNEQFF
TGTGCCAGCAGCTTGCGTCACACCTACAATGAGCAGTTCTTC
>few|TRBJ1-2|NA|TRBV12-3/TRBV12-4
CASSFPARTTNYGYTF
TGTGCCAGCAGTTTTCCCGCCAGGACCACTAACTATGGCTACACCTTC
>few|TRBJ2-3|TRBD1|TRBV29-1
CSVRTGPAADTQYF
TGCAGCGTAAGGACAGGCCCCGCCGCAGATACGCAGTATTTT
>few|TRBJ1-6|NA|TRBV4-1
CASSPPGGLNSPLHF
TGCGCCAGCAGCCCGCCGGGGGGGTTGAATTCACCCCTCCACTTT
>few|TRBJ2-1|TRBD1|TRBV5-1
CASSPRPPGQGDNEQFF
TGCGCCAGCAGCCCGAGACCGCCGGGACAGGGGGACAATGAGCAGTTCTTC
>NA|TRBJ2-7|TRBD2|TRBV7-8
CASSITTSGRSWSSYEQYF
TGTGCCAGCAGCATCACGACTAGCGGGAGGTCTTGGAGCTCCTACGAGCAGTACTTC
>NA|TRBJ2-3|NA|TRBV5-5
CASSPGAGGTDTHYF
TGTGCCAGCAGTCCGGGGGCAGGGGGAACAGATACGCATTATTTT
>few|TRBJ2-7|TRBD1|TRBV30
CAWGQGSTYEQYF
TGTGCCTGGGGACAGGGATCAACCTACGAGCAGTACTTC
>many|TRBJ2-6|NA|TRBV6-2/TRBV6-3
CASSLGSGANVLTF
TGTGCCAGCAGTTTGGGGTCCGGGGCCAACGTCCTGACTTTC
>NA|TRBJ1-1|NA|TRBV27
CASSLSPNTEAFF
TGTGCCAGCAGTTTAAGTCCGAACACTGAAGCTTTCTTT
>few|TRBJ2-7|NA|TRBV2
CASIPGTRSYEQYF
TGTGCCAGCATTCCCGGGACGAGGTCCTACGAGCAGTACTTC
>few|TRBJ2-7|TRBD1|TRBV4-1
CASSQAPGQAYEQYF
TGCGCCAGCAGCCAAGCCCCGGGACAGGCCTACGAGCAGTACTTC
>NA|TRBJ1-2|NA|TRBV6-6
CASSYDMEPLYGYTF
TGTGCCAGCAGTTACGACATGGAGCCCCTATATGGCTACACCTTC
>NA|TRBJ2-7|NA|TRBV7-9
CASSSRRLLQGSGPYEQYF
TGTGCCAGCAGCTCCCGCCGCCTTCTTCAGGGGAGTGGACCCTACGAGCAGTACTTC
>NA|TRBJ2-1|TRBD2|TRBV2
CASSPVGGGTNEQFF
TGTGCCAGCAGTCCCGTGGGGGGGGGGACGAATGAGCAGTTCTTC
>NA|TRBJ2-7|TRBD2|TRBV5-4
CASSPGPLLAGATYEQYF
TGTGCCAGCAGCCCTGGCCCACTCCTAGCGGGGGCGACCTACGAGCAGTACTTC